This TCR beta chain was identified during a study of monozygotic twins with inflammatory bowel disease. TCRdb re-analyzed the 5' RACE reads; it lists each CDR3 protein once, without DNA. The listing contains 160,000 or so distinct CDR3 sequences. CDR1 and CDR2 from the germline V gene are LNHDA and SQIVND (reference sequence). The CDR3 consists of 15 residues. Source material: blood. The sequence was collected from a human donor with ulcerative colitis or Crohn's disease, or a healthy co-twin of an affected twin (not recorded which). V is TRBV19 and J is TRBJ2-7; the D call from TCRdb, TRBD1, cannot be confirmed without DNA. The CDR3 spells CASSFSLGDTYEQYF.